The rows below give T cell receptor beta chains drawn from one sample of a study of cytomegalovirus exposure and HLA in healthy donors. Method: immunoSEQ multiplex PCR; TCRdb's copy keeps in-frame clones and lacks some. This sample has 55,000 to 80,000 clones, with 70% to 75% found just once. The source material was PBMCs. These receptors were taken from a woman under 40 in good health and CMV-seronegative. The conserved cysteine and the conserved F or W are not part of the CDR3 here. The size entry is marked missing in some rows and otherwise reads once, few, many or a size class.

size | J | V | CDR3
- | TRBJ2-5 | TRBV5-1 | ASSFDRVETQY
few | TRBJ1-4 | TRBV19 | ASSMGQGDEKLF
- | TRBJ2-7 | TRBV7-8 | ASSFRSGSSYEQY
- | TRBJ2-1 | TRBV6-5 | ASRGSGMIDEQF
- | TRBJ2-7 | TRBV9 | ASSVTDYSYEQY
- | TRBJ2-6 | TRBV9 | ASSATGDGANVLT
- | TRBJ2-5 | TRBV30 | AWSVLSRETQY
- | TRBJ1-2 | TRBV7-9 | ASSLAQGAHGYT
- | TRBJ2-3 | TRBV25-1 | ASSASTSGTTDTQY
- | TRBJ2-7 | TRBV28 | ASSPTGTYEQY